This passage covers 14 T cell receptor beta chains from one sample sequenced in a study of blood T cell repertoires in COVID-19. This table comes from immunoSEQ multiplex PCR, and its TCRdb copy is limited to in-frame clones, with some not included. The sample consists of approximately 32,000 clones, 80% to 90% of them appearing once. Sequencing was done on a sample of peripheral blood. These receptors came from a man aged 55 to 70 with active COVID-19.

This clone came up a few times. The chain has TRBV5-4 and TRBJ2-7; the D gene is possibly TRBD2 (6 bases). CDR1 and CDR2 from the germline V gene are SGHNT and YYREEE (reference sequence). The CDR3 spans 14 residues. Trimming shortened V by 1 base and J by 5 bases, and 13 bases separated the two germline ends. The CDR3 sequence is CASSLNQDYDEQYF. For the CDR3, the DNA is TGTGCCAGCAGCTTGAATCAGGACTATGACGAGCAGTACTTC. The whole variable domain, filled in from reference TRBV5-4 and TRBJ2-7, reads ETGVTQSPTHLIKTRGQQVTLRCSSQSGHNTVSWYQQALGQGPQFIFQYYREEENGRGNFPPRFSGLQFPNYSSELNVNALELDDSALYLCASSLNQDYDEQYFGPGTRLTVT.

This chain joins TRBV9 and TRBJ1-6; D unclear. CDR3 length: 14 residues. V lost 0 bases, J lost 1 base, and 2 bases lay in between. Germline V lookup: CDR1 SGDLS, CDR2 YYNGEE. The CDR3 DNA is TGTGCCAGCAGCGTAGCTTCCTATAATTCACCCCTCCACTTT. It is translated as CASSVASYNSPLHF.

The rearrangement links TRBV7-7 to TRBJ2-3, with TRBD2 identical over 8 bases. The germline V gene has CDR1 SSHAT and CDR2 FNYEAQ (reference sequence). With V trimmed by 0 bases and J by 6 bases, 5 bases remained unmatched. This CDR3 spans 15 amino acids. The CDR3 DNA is TGTGCCAGCAGCTTAGCGGCGGGGGGTGCGGATACGCAGTATTTT. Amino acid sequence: CASSLAAGGADTQYF.

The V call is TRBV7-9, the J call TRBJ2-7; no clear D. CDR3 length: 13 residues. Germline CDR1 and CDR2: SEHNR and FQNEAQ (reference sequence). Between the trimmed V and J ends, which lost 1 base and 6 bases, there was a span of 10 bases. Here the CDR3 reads CASSLESSSEQYF. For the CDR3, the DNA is TGTGCCAGCAGCTTAGAGAGTAGCTCCGAGCAGTACTTC. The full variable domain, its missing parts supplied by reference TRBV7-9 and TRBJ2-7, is DTGVSQNPRHKITKRGQNVTFRCDPISEHNRLYWYRQTLGQGPEFLTYFQNEAQLEKSRLLSDRFSAERPKGSFSTLEIQRTEQGDSAMYLCASSLESSSEQYFGPGTRLTVT.

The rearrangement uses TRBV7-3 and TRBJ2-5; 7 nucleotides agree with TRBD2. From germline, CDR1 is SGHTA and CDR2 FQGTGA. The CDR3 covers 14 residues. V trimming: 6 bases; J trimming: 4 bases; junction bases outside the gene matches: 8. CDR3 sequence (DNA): TGTGCCAGCAGTCCGTCAGGACTAGGAGAGACCCAGTACTTC. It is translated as CASSPSGLGETQYF.

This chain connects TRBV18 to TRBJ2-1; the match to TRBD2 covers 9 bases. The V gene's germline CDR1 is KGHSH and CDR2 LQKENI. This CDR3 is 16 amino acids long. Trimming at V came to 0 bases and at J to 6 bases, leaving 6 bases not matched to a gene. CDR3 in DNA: TGTGCCAGCTCACCACCGGCAGGTAGCGGGGGCAATGAGCAGTTCTTC. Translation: CASSPPAGSGGNEQFF.

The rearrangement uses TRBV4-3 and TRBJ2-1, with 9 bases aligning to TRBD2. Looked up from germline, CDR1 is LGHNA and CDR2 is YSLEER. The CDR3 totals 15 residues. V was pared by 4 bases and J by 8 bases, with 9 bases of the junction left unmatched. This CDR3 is CASSPVGQREDEQFF. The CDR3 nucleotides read TGCGCCAGCAGCCCGGTCGGCCAGCGGGAGGATGAGCAGTTCTTC.

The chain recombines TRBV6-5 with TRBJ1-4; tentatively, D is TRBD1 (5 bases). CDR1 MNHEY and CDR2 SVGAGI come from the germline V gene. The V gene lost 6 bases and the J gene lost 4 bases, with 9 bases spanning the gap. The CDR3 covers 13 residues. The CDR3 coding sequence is TGTGCCAGCAGACGACAGATTAATGAAAAACTGTTTTTT. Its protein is CASRRQINEKLFF.

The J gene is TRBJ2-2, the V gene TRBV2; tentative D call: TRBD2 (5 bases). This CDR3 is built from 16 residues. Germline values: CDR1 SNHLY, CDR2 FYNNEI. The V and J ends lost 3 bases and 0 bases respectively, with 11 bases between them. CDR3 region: CASSEEDPTNTGELFF. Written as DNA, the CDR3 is TGTGCCAGCAGTGAGGAGGACCCTACGAACACCGGGGAGCTGTTTTTT.

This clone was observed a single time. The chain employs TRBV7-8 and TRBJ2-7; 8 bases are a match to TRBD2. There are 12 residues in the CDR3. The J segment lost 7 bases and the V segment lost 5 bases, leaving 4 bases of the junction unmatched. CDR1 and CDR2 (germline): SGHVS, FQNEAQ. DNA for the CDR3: TGTGCCAGCAGCCTACTAGCGGCAGAGCAGTACTTC. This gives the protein CASSLLAAEQYF.

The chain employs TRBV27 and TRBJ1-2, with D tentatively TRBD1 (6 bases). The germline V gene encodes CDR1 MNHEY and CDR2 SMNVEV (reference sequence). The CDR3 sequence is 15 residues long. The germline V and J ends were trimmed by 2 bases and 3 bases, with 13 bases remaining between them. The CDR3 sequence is CASSLHSQGYYGYTF. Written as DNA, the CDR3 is TGTGCCAGCAGTTTACACTCACAGGGCTACTATGGCTACACCTTC.

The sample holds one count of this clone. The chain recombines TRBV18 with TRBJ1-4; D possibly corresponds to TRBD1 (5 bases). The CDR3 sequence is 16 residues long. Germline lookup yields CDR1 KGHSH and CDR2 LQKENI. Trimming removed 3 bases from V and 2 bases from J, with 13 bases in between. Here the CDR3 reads CASSPTMGGTNEKLFF. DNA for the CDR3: TGTGCCAGCTCACCGACGATGGGGGGGACTAATGAAAAACTGTTTTTT.

The CDR3 DNA reads TGTGCCAGCAGCTTTCGGGTGAACACTGAAGCTTTCTTT. Translated, it gives CASSFRVNTEAFF. The chain uses TRBV11-1 and TRBJ1-1; D unresolved. CDR1 is SGHAT, CDR2 FQDESV, per germline (reference sequence). Trimming removed 3 bases from V and 0 bases from J, with 5 bases in between. CDR3 length: 13 amino acids.

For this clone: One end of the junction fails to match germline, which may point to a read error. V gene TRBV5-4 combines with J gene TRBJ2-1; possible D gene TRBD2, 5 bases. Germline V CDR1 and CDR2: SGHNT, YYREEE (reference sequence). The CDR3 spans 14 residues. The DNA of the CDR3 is TGTGCCAGCAGCCCTCCGGGGTCCGGGAATGGGCAGTTCTTC. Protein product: CASSPPGSGNGQFF.